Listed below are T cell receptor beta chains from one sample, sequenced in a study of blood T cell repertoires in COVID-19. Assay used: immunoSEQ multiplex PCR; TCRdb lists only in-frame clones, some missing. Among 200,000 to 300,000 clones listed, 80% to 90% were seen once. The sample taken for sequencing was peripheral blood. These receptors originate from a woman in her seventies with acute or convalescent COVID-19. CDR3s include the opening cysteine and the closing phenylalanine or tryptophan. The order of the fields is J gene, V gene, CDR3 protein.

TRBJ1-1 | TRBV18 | CASSLRQGLNTEAFF
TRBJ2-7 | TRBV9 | CASSPLTGADEQYF
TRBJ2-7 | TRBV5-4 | CASSTGLASYEQYF
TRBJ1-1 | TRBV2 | CASTLRRDTEAFF
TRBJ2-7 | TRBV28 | CASSLTSRIVYEQYF
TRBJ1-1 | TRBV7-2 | CASSFGQGNTEAFF
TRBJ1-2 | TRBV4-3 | CASSQVAGVDYGYTF
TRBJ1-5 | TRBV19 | CASSLNGGGSNQPQHF
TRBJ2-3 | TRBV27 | CASSSQSRVDTDTQYF
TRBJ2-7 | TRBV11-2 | CASSSQGGSSYEQYF
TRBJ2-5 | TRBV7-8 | CASSLVPAGGFETQYF
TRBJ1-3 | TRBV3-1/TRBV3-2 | CASSQAGSGNTIYF
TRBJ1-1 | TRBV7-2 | CASSLWAEGASTEAFF
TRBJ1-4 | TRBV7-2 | CASRAGGQGRGEKLFF
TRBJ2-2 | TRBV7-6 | CASSLMTATVAGELFF
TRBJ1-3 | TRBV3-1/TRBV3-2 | CASSKRGGNTIYF
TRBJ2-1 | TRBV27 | CASSFDTSGGAYNYNEQFF
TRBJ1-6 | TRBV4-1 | CASSQAWTGPKNSPLHF
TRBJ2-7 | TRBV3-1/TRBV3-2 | CASSQTQGYEQYF
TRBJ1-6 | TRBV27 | CASSSDITPRNSPLHF
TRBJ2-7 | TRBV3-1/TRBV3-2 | CASSQVPLGQGAYEQYF
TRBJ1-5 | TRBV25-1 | CASSETGYNQPQHF
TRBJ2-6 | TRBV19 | CASTITLTVLPSGANVLTF
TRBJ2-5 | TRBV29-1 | CSAWTGWETQYF
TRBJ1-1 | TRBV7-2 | CASSVTRGTEAFF
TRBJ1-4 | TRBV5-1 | CASSRETGIREKLFF
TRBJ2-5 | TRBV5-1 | CASSEGSQETQYF
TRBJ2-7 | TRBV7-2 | CASSLGAGVSYEQYF
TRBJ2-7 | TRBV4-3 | CASSPEYSGLPYEQYF
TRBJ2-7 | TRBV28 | CASSHDFVRVEQYF
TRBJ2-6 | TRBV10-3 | CAISEWGQGSAGANVLTF
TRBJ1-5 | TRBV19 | CASSFREVHQPQHF
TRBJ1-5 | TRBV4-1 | CASSLHSTPGQVLNQPQHF
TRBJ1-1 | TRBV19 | CASSADRSLTEAFF
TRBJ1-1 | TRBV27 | CASSRLTGNTEAFF
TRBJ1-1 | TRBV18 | CASSPDTGNTEAFF
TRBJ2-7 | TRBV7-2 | CASSLTDNSYEQYF
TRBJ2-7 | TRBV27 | CASSSQGGYEQYF
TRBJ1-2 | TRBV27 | CASSLSGDYGYTF
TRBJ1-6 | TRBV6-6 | CASTSGGVSYNSPLHF
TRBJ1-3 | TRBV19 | CASSVTGVGNTIYF
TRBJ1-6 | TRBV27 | CASSFRQAGIDNSPLHF
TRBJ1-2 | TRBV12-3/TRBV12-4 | CASRPGGNYGYTF
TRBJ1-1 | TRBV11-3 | CASSFSGGNTEAFF
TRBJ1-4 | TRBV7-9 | CASSLWRATNEKLFF
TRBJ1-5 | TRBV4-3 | CASSQDTGGRGNQPQHF
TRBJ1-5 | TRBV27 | CASSLGGATRNQPQHF
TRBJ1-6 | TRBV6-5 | CASTRRGRSNSPLHF
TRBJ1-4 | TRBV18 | CASSPMGSGNEKLFF
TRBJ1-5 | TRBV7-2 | CASSLRQGDQPQHF
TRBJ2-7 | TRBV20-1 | CSASSTQGFYEQYF
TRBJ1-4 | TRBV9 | CASSVQGRGGEKLFF
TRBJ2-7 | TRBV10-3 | CAISAYGERGTYEQYF
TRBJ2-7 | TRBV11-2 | CASSLPGNTIYEQYF
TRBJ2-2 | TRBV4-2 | CASSHSKGIAGGLNTGELFF